The next 26 T cell receptor beta chains were all read from a single sample in a study of human T cells and chemical hapten exposure. TCRdb itself ran the RACE reads through MiXCR, one entry per CDR3 protein. The sample includes fewer than 350,000 distinct CDR3 sequences, 7.5% to 8% seen only once; the top ten take 1.2%. Regarding time point: pre-sensitization, week 0. Sample treatment: therapeutic diphenylcyclopropenone sensitization with weekly scalp DPC. The material sequenced was whole blood, taken in connection with sensitization to the hapten diphenylcyclopropenone (DPC). Receptor source: a man between 18 and 29 years old with alopecia areata. Some clones in this sample may be carry-over from other donors' samples.

This clonotype was seen at least ten times. The V call is TRBV28, the J call TRBJ2-3; 8 nucleotides match TRBD2. The CDR3 sequence is 17 residues long. Losses at the gene ends were 6 bases for V and 0 bases for J; bases not matched to a gene: 11. Germline values: CDR1 MDHEN, CDR2 SYDVKM. The CDR3 DNA follows: TGTGCCAGCAGAATGACTAGCGCCTCTCCTAGCACAGATACGCAGTATTTT. This sequence encodes CASRMTSASPSTDTQYF. The variable domain in full, with the rest retrieved from reference TRBV28 and TRBJ2-3, is DVKVTQSSRYLVKRTGEKVFLECVQDMDHENMFWYRQDPGLGLRLIYFSYDVKMKEKGDIPEGYSVSREKKERFSLILESASTNQTSMYLCASRMTSASPSTDTQYFGPGTRLTVL.

The chain combines TRBV4-1 with TRBJ2-1; 8 nucleotides line up with TRBD2. V lost 3 bases and J lost 8; bases outside the gene matches: 12. The CDR3 extends over 16 amino acids. Germline assignment: CDR1 MGHRA and CDR2 YSYEKL. For the CDR3, the DNA is TGCGCCAGCAGCCAGGGCTCGAGCGGGGGTTTCGATGAGCAGTTCTTC. It translates to CASSQGSSGGFDEQFF.

The chain links TRBV20-1 to TRBJ1-2; D remains unclear. The germline V gene has CDR1 DFQATT and CDR2 SNEGSKA (reference sequence). The CDR3 is 14 amino acids. Trimming stripped 1 base from V and 0 bases from J, with 9 bases between. The chain's CDR3 is CSARGPIANYGYTF. The CDR3 DNA reads TGCAGTGCTAGAGGTCCCATCGCTAACTATGGCTACACCTTC.

This clonotype occurred many times. The chain links TRBV11-3 to TRBJ2-2; 9 bases map to TRBD1. Per germline, CDR1 SGHNT and CDR2 YENEEA. The trim removed 5 bases at V and 6 bases at J, leaving 7 bases unmatched. The CDR3 is 15 residues long. CDR3 loop: CASSAGTGTSGELFF. CDR3 bases: TGTGCCAGCAGCGCCGGGACAGGGACGTCCGGGGAGCTGTTTTTT. The full variable domain, completed using reference TRBV11-3 and TRBJ2-2, is EAGVVQSPRYKIIEKKQPVAFWCNPISGHNTLYWYLQNLGQGPELLIRYENEEAVDDSQLPKDRFSAERLKGVDSTLKIQPAELGDSAVYLCASSAGTGTSGELFFGEGSRLTVL.

This sequence joins TRBV5-1 and TRBJ1-1, with D unclear. Germline CDR1 reads SGHRS; CDR2 reads YFSETQ. V lost 4 bases and J 3 bases, leaving 16 bases between the germline ends. This CDR3 has 15 residues. CDR3 amino acids: CASSSEAGLDTEAFF. The CDR3 coding sequence is TGCGCCAGCAGCAGTGAGGCGGGCTTAGACACTGAAGCTTTCTTT.

The table lists this clonotype with a few counts. The V and J genes are TRBV11-2 and TRBJ1-2; D not certain. V was shortened by 5 bases and J by 4 bases, with 23 bases between the two germline ends. Germline CDR1 and CDR2: SGHAT and FQNNGV. This CDR3 spans 17 amino acids. CDR3 residues: CASSPPRRGRVVYGYTF. The DNA of the CDR3 is TGTGCCAGCAGCCCCCCCAGGAGAGGGAGAGTAGTCTATGGCTACACCTTC.

The sample holds many counts of this clonotype. The chain recombines TRBV29-1 with TRBJ2-7, with TRBD1 as a possible D gene (6 bases). Germline values: CDR1 SQVTM, CDR2 ANQGSEA. V lost 4 bases to trimming and J lost 3 bases, with 13 bases between them. This CDR3 is built from 13 residues. The DNA for the CDR3 is TGCAGCGTTGCCACAGGGTATAGCTACGAGCAGTACTTC. It codes for CSVATGYSYEQYF.

This clonotype was picked up a small number of times. The rearrangement uses TRBV27 and TRBJ1-2, with D possibly matching TRBD1 (5 bases). Between the trimmed V and J ends, which lost 3 bases and 0 bases, there was a span of 11 bases. Germline CDR1 and CDR2: MNHEY and SMNVEV (reference sequence). There are 15 residues in the CDR3. CDR3 loop: CASSLSQGANYGYTF. CDR3 coding DNA: TGTGCCAGCAGTTTGTCCCAGGGAGCTAACTATGGCTACACCTTC.

This clonotype was detected many times. This chain joins TRBV7-2 and TRBJ2-3, with D perhaps TRBD1 (5 bases). This CDR3 region has 14 residues. V lost 1 base and J 2 bases, leaving 7 bases between the germline ends. Per the germline V gene, CDR1 is SGHTA and CDR2 is FQGNSA. The CDR3 region is CASSLGQYTDTQYF. CDR3 coding DNA: TGTGCCAGCAGCTTAGGACAGTACACAGATACGCAGTATTTT.

V usage is TRBV18 and J usage is TRBJ2-1, with 9 positions matching TRBD2. Germline V gene sequence: CDR1 KGHSH, CDR2 LQKENI. Trimming cost V 2 bases and J 9 bases; bases outside gene matches: 5. The CDR3 length is 14 residues. CDR3 region: CASSPGLAGIEQFF. The CDR3 region has the DNA TGTGCCAGCTCACCAGGGCTAGCGGGAATTGAGCAGTTCTTC.

The chain couples TRBV27 to TRBJ1-6; D unresolved. CDR3 size: 15 residues. V lost 5 bases and J 9 bases, leaving 17 bases between the germline ends. Germline loops: CDR1 MNHEY, CDR2 SMNVEV (reference sequence). CDR3 sequence: CASSPSVPSISPLHF. Written as DNA, the CDR3 is TGTGCCAGCAGTCCCTCTGTACCCTCGATTTCACCCCTCCACTTT.

This sequence joins TRBV7-9 and TRBJ1-1, with 7 bases identical to TRBD1. The CDR3 has 15 residues. Germline trimming cut 5 bases from V and 0 bases from J; bases unmatched to any gene: 6. Germline assignment: CDR1 SEHNR and CDR2 FQNEAQ (reference sequence). CDR3 sequence: CASSRQGPMNTEAFF. The CDR3 DNA reads TGTGCCAGCAGCCGACAGGGCCCAATGAACACTGAAGCTTTCTTT. Variable domain in full (rest from reference TRBV7-9 and TRBJ1-1): DTGVSQNPRHKITKRGQNVTFRCDPISEHNRLYWYRQTLGQGPEFLTYFQNEAQLEKSRLLSDRFSAERPKGSFSTLEIQRTEQGDSAMYLCASSRQGPMNTEAFFGQGTRLTVV.

The rearrangement uses TRBV27 and TRBJ2-7; perhaps TRBD2 as D (5 bases). V lost 5 bases and J lost 6, with 8 bases in between. This CDR3 comprises 11 residues. Germline V gene data show CDR1 as MNHEY and CDR2 as SMNVEV (reference sequence). CDR3 protein: CASSGSGEQYF. The CDR3 nucleotides are TGTGCCAGCAGTGGGAGCGGCGAGCAGTACTTC.

This clonotype was detected a few times. The genes are TRBV5-1 and TRBJ1-1; TRBD1 agrees at 10 bases. Germline CDR1 and CDR2: SGHRS and YFSETQ. V dropped 4 bases and J dropped 6; count of bases not matched to a gene: 9. CDR3 length: 15 amino acids. Here the CDR3 DNA reads TGCGCCAGCAGCAGCGGCCGGGACAGGGGAGCTGAAGCTTTCTTT. The encoded protein is CASSSGRDRGAEAFF.

This clonotype came up many times. V is TRBV27 and J is TRBJ1-1; D gene ambiguous. Germline CDR1 reads MNHEY; CDR2 reads SMNVEV (reference sequence). The CDR3 extends over 13 amino acids. V lost 6 bases, J lost 9 bases, and 17 bases lay in between. CDR3 nucleotides: TGTGCCAGCAGCCTCATTTCGGGCGGTAAAGCTTTCTTT. This gives the protein CASSLISGGKAFF.

This clonotype has just a few counts. For the CDR3, the DNA is TGCGCCAGCAGCTTGGTAGGGCGGGGAACGATCTATGGCTACACCTTC. This sequence encodes CASSLVGRGTIYGYTF. This chain uses TRBV5-1 with TRBJ1-2; D gene ambiguous. V lost 0 bases and J 4 bases, leaving 16 bases between the germline ends. The V gene's germline CDR1 is SGHRS and CDR2 YFSETQ. The CDR3 length is 16 residues.

This clonotype was found a few times. The V and J genes are TRBV4-2 and TRBJ2-7; D unclear. Germline assignment: CDR1 LGHNA and CDR2 YNFKEQ. V was trimmed by 0 bases and J by 2 bases, leaving 8 bases between them. This CDR3 has 14 amino acids. CDR3 coding DNA: TGTGCCAGCAGCCAAGATATCAGAACCTACGAGCAGTACTTC. Translated, it gives CASSQDIRTYEQYF.

A few counts support this clonotype. V usage is TRBV2 and J usage is TRBJ2-1, with D maybe TRBD2 (6 bases). V was clipped by 4 bases and J by 6 bases, with 16 bases between them. The CDR3 length is 15 residues. Germline V CDR1 and CDR2: SNHLY, FYNNEI. The CDR3, as DNA: TGTGCCAGCAGTGTCGGAGGCGGGGAGATCAATGAGCAGTTCTTC. Its protein product is CASSVGGGEINEQFF.

The chain joins TRBV20-1 to TRBJ2-7; possibly TRBD1 for D (5 bases). V lost 4 bases, J lost 5 bases, and 21 bases lay in between. The CDR3 totals 15 residues. Germline CDR1 is DFQATT and CDR2 is SNEGSKA (reference sequence). The CDR3 region has the DNA TGCAGTGCTATCCCCAATGACAGAAGTTGGGACGAGCAGTACTTC. Encoded protein: CSAIPNDRSWDEQYF.

This rearrangement joins TRBV29-1 to TRBJ2-5; D gene ambiguous. This CDR3 is built from 12 residues. Per germline, CDR1 SQVTM and CDR2 ANQGSEA. Trimming left V 2 bases short and J 3 bases short, with 7 bases between. CDR3 region: CSVETEEETQYF. As DNA, the CDR3 is TGCAGCGTTGAAACAGAAGAAGAGACCCAGTACTTC.

This clonotype turned up a few times. V usage is TRBV7-9 and J usage is TRBJ1-1, with D unclear. The CDR3 has 11 residues. Between the trimmed V and J ends, which lost 7 bases and 6 bases, there was a span of 9 bases. Germline-derived CDR1 and CDR2 are SEHNR and FQNEAQ (reference sequence). The CDR3: CASTDRSEAFF. The CDR3 bases are TGTGCCAGCACGGATCGATCTGAAGCTTTCTTT.

This clonotype has more than one count but fewer than ten. This chain links TRBV7-9 with TRBJ2-1; D possibly corresponds to TRBD1 (5 bases). CDR3 length: 15 residues. V was cut by 2 bases and J by 12 bases, with 20 bases left in between. Germline CDR1 is SEHNR and CDR2 is FQNEAQ (reference sequence). As DNA, the CDR3 is TGTGCCAGCAGCTTAAGACTGGGCCAGGGTTTAGGGCAGTTCTTC. It translates to CASSLRLGQGLGQFF.

The V call is TRBV20-1, the J call TRBJ1-1; D gene uncertain. The CDR3 totals 14 residues. Germline V gene lookup returns CDR1 DFQATT and CDR2 SNEGSKA (reference sequence). Trimming took 6 bases from V and 6 from J, leaving 20 bases between them. The CDR3, as DNA: TGCAGTGCGGCACCTTTAGGGTTCAACGCTGAAGCTTTCTTT. Amino acids: CSAAPLGFNAEAFF.

This clonotype was seen at least ten times. The CDR3 bases are TGCAGCGGGGCCGAAGGGGGCAGCACAGATACGCAGTATTTT. Protein product: CSGAEGGSTDTQYF. The chain combines TRBV29-1 with TRBJ2-3, with 7 bases lining up with TRBD1. Germline CDR1 is SQVTM and CDR2 is ANQGSEA. The V gene end was trimmed by 7 bases and the J gene end by 0 bases; junction bases not matched to a gene: 7. This CDR3 comprises 14 residues.

The rearrangement joins TRBV23-1 to TRBJ2-2; D is undetermined. TRBV23-1 is an open reading frame whose function is uncertain. The V end was cut by 6 bases, the J end by 6 bases, with 11 bases between. This CDR3 contains 13 residues. The chain's CDR3 is CASSRSEAGELFF. The CDR3 nucleotides read TGCGCCAGCAGCCGCTCCGAGGCCGGGGAGCTGTTTTTT.

A few counts support this clonotype. The V gene is TRBV4-1, the J gene TRBJ1-5; no clear D. Trimming stripped 3 bases from V and 1 base from J, with 13 bases between. This CDR3 has 16 amino acids. Germline CDR1 and CDR2: MGHRA and YSYEKL. The DNA of the CDR3 is TGCGCCAGCAGCCAGTTCCGGGTTGGGAGCAATCAGCCCCAGCATTTT. This gives the protein CASSQFRVGSNQPQHF.